These 16 T cell receptor beta chains originate from one sample sequenced in a study of CD8+CD57+ T cells in acquired aplastic anemia. The patients chosen for sequencing had shown expansion of CD8+CD57+ cells (detected by flow cytometry). Genomic DNA provided the template from which TCR beta VDJ and CDR3 profiles were obtained. MiXCR, applied by TCRdb to the reads, yields one record per CDR3 protein. The sample contains about 470,000 distinct CDR3 sequences, over 25% of which appear only once. Sequenced input: sorted CD4+, CD8+, or CD8+CD57+ T cells (not recorded which) from PBMCs. All receptors derive from a human donor with aplastic anemia.

The V call is TRBV5-5, the J call TRBJ1-2; no clear D gene. Germline CDR1 is SGHKS and CDR2 is YYEKEE (reference sequence). The germline V and J ends were trimmed by 4 bases and 3 bases, with 13 bases remaining between them. The CDR3 runs to 14 residues. As DNA, the CDR3 is TGTGCCAGCAGCGCGAAGGAGGCCTACTATGGCTACACCTTC. Its protein product is CASSAKEAYYGYTF. The whole variable domain, remainder taken from reference TRBV5-5 and TRBJ1-2, is DAGVTQSPTHLIKTRGQQVTLRCSPISGHKSVSWYQQVLGQGPQFIFQYYEKEERGRGNFPDRFSARQFPNYSSELNVNALLLGDSALYLCASSAKEAYYGYTFGSGTRLTVV.

This clonotype showed up just a few times. CDR3 sequence reads: CASSPAGGQNYGYTF. CDR3 DNA sequence: TGTGCCAGCAGCCCGGCCGGAGGACAGAACTATGGCTACACCTTC. The chain has TRBV3-1 and TRBJ1-2; D may be TRBD1 (6 bases). The V and J ends lost 4 bases and 2 bases respectively, with 14 bases between them. Germline V gene lookup returns CDR1 LGHDT and CDR2 YNNKEL (reference sequence). CDR3 length: 15 residues.

This clonotype has more than one count but fewer than ten. The chain couples TRBV14 to TRBJ1-5; TRBD1 is a possible D gene (6 bases). The CDR3 contains 14 residues. Germline V gene sequence: CDR1 SGHDN, CDR2 FVKESK. V was cut by 4 bases and J by 6 bases, with 13 bases left in between. DNA of the CDR3: TGTGCCAGCAGCCCACGGACAGTTGGTCAGCCCCAGCATTTT. Translating it yields CASSPRTVGQPQHF.

In the case of this clonotype: A much larger clonotype is one base distant, so this may be a read error. Given the absence of the conserved phenylalanine or tryptophan at the CDR3 end, a read error is likely. V gene TRBV20-1 combines with J gene TRBJ1-2; tentative D call: TRBD1 (6 bases). The CDR3 is made up of 14 amino acids. Germline values: CDR1 DFQATT, CDR2 SNEGSKA (reference sequence). The V end was cut by 6 bases, the J end by 4 bases, with 18 bases between. In DNA, the CDR3 is TGCAGTGCCCGGACCCGGGGGCAGGCCTATGGCTACACCCTC. It codes for CSARTRGQAYGYTL.

This clonotype was seen at least ten times. V is TRBV6-1 and J is TRBJ1-2, with D possibly matching TRBD1 (5 bases). The V end was cut by 7 bases, the J end by 4 bases, with 13 bases between. Germline CDR1 is MNHNS and CDR2 is SASEGT. This CDR3 region has 13 residues. CDR3 DNA sequence: TGTGCCAGCACTGGGGCAGCGGGCTATGGCTACACCTTC. Amino acids: CASTGAAGYGYTF.

This clonotype was seen only a few times. This rearrangement joins TRBV20-1 to TRBJ1-1; 7 nucleotides align to TRBD1. The CDR3 is made up of 15 amino acids. V shed 3 bases, J shed 1 base, and the junction held 8 bases outside the gene matches. In germline, CDR1 is DFQATT, CDR2 SNEGSKA (reference sequence). The CDR3 nucleotides are TGCAGTGCTAGGGGGACGGGACAGAAGAACACTGAAGCTTTCTTT. Its protein product is CSARGTGQKNTEAFF.

This chain joins TRBV20-1 and TRBJ1-1; 8 nucleotides match TRBD1. This CDR3 region has 14 residues. V was clipped by 5 bases and J by 2 bases; unmatched bases: 7. Germline values: CDR1 DFQATT, CDR2 SNEGSKA (reference sequence). CDR3 in amino acids: CSALTPGGNTEAFF. The CDR3 DNA is TGCAGTGCTCTAACACCAGGGGGCAACACTGAAGCTTTCTTT.

This clonotype was seen repeatedly, ten times or more. The V call is TRBV19, the J call TRBJ1-5; D gene ambiguous. CDR1 and CDR2 from the germline V gene are LNHDA and SQIVND (reference sequence). The CDR3 covers 16 residues. Trimming took off 4 bases at V and 1 base at J, with 14 bases between the two ends. Written as DNA, the CDR3 is TGTGCCAGTAGTAAAGAACCAGGTTTGAGCAATCAGCCCCAGCATTTT. Its translation: CASSKEPGLSNQPQHF.

The sample holds a few counts of this clonotype. The rearrangement uses TRBV19 and TRBJ1-2, with no clear D. The CDR3 sequence is 10 residues long. The germline V and J ends were trimmed by 7 bases and 3 bases, with 3 bases remaining between them. Per the germline V gene, CDR1 is LNHDA and CDR2 is SQIVND (reference sequence). DNA for the CDR3: TGTGCCAGTACCGACTATGGCTACACCTTC. Protein sequence: CASTDYGYTF.

The gene calls are TRBV3-1 and TRBJ2-2; D gene unclear. Trimming stripped 2 bases from V and 0 bases from J, with 10 bases between. Per the germline V gene, CDR1 is LGHDT and CDR2 is YNNKEL (reference sequence). The CDR3 totals 16 residues. The DNA of the CDR3 is TGTGCCAGCAGCCAACTCGACTCCCCGAACACCGGGGAGCTGTTTTTT. Encoded protein: CASSQLDSPNTGELFF. The whole variable domain, filled in from reference TRBV3-1 and TRBJ2-2, reads DTAVSQTPKYLVTQMGNDKSIKCEQNLGHDTMYWYKQDSKKFLKIMFSYNNKELIINETVPNRFSPKSPDKAHLNLHINSLELGDSAVYFCASSQLDSPNTGELFFGEGSRLTVL.

This clonotype occurred many times. The chain employs TRBV24-1 and TRBJ1-1; D ambiguous. Looked up from germline, CDR1 is KGHDR and CDR2 is SFDVKD. Trimming took off 3 bases at V and 6 bases at J, with 4 bases between the two ends. The length of the CDR3 is 11 residues. The CDR3 DNA sequence: TGTGCCACCAGTGATGGGGCTGAAGCTTTCTTT. Translated, it gives CATSDGAEAFF.

The CDR3 region is CASSEEAGGLNNEQFF. The CDR3 coding sequence is TGTGCCAGCAGTGAAGAGGCGGGAGGACTAAACAATGAGCAGTTCTTC. The chain has TRBV2 and TRBJ2-1; 8 bases are shared with TRBD2. The CDR3 sequence is 16 residues long. Germline-derived CDR1 and CDR2 are SNHLY and FYNNEI. V shed 1 base, J shed 5 bases, and the junction held 7 bases outside the gene matches. Together with reference TRBV2 and TRBJ2-1, the CDR3 gives the full variable domain: EPEVTQTPSHQVTQMGQEVILRCVPISNHLYFYWYRQILGQKVEFLVSFYNNEISEKSEIFDDQFSVERPDGSNFTLKIRSTKLEDSAMYFCASSEEAGGLNNEQFFGPGTRLTVL.

This clonotype was recorded many times. J is TRBJ1-6 and V is TRBV2; D is unresolved. CDR1 SNHLY and CDR2 FYNNEI come from the germline V gene. V was clipped by 7 bases and J by 1 base, with 11 bases between them. The CDR3 sequence is 15 residues long. The CDR3 nucleotides are TGTGCCAGCATTTTTACGGAGTCCTATAATTCACCCCTCCACTTT. Protein: CASIFTESYNSPLHF.

The chain uses TRBV6-1 and TRBJ2-5; tentative D call: TRBD2 (6 bases). Germline V gene lookup returns CDR1 MNHNS and CDR2 SASEGT. Deletions cut 5 bases from V and 4 bases from J, with 14 bases between. The CDR3 has 14 amino acids. For the CDR3, the DNA is TGTGCCAGCAGTATAAGTCAGCGGGCAGAGACCCAGTACTTC. It yields the protein CASSISQRAETQYF.

This clonotype was detected only a few times. The chain uses TRBV6-1 and TRBJ1-1; the D is unclear. Deletions cut 6 bases from V and 0 bases from J, with 8 bases between. The CDR3 has 13 residues. Germline V lookup: CDR1 MNHNS, CDR2 SASEGT. CDR3 nucleotides: TGTGCCAGCAGAGACACAATGAACACTGAAGCTTTCTTT. Protein product: CASRDTMNTEAFF.

This clonotype was seen ten or more times. The chain is built from TRBV29-1 and TRBJ2-5; TRBD2 agrees at 10 bases. V shed 3 bases and J 4 bases; nucleotides not matched to a gene: 5. Germline-derived CDR1 and CDR2 are SQVTM and ANQGSEA. The CDR3 length is 14 residues. The DNA of the CDR3 is TGCAGCGTTGATCTAGCGGGAGTTAGAGAGACCCAGTACTTC. Translation: CSVDLAGVRETQYF.